This TCR beta chain is drawn from a study of control samples from healthy donors and cancer patients. Profiled with immunoSEQ multiplex PCR; TCRdb holds only in-frame clones, not every one. Here the sample spans under 150,000 clones, around nine tenths being singletons. Germline CDR1 is SGHVS and CDR2 is FQNEAQ. The germline V and J ends were trimmed by 2 bases and 1 base, with 14 bases remaining between them. The CDR3 covers 16 residues. This TCR came from a man between 40 and 49 years old in good health. The V gene is TRBV7-8, the J gene TRBJ1-1; TRBD1 is a possible D gene (6 bases). The sequencing input was blood. In DNA, the CDR3 is TGTGCCAGCAGCTTAACTTCAGGGGCTCCGAACACTGAAGCTTTCTTT. Its translation: CASSLTSGAPNTEAFF. Using reference TRBV7-8 and TRBJ1-1 for the parts outside the CDR3, the full variable domain is GAGVSQSPRYKVAKRGQDVALRCDPISGHVSLFWYQQALGQGPEFLTYFQNEAQLDKSGLPSDRFFAERPEGSVSTLKIQRTQQEDSAVYLCASSLTSGAPNTEAFFGQGTRLTVV.